A selection of T cell receptor beta chains follows, all from one sample in a study of blood T cells in healthy people across ages. Via MiXCR, TCRdb re-called the 5' RACE reads, giving one row per CDR3 protein. The table has approximately 800,000 distinct CDR3 sequences, around a quarter seen once. In addition, the sample was reused for a study of T cells of mothers and their children.

The sequencing input was blood. The receptors shown here come from a boy aged 5-17 years in good health. CDR3s include the opening cysteine and the closing phenylalanine or tryptophan. Each record gives: V gene, D gene, clone size, J gene, CDR3 DNA, CDR3 protein. D genes are given only for firm matches. The size entry is marked missing in some rows and otherwise reads once, few, many or a size class.

V: TRBV9; D: NA; size: few; J: TRBJ2-1; DNA: TGTGCCCCCAGTAGGCTATCCTACAATGAGCAGTTCTTC; CDR3: CAPSRLSYNEQFF
V: TRBV20-1; D: TRBD2; size: few; J: TRBJ2-1; DNA: TGCAGTACTAGAGCGGGGAGGAGCTCCTACAATGAGCAGTTCTTC; CDR3: CSTRAGRSSYNEQFF
V: TRBV7-8; D: NA; size: few; J: TRBJ1-2; DNA: TGTGCCGGCAGCTTAGTGGGGTCCCCTAGGGGCTACACCTTC; CDR3: CAGSLVGSPRGYTF
V: TRBV7-9; D: TRBD2; size: few; J: TRBJ2-1; DNA: TGTGCCAGCAGCCCACAAATAGGACTAGCGGAGACCTACAATGAGCAGTTCTTC; CDR3: CASSPQIGLAETYNEQFF
V: TRBV7-8; D: TRBD2; size: few; J: TRBJ2-7; DNA: TGTGCCAGCAGCTTAGTCCCCCCTACTAGCGGGGGTTGGTACGAGCAGTACTTC; CDR3: CASSLVPPTSGGWYEQYF
V: TRBV6-6; D: NA; size: NA; J: TRBJ1-3; DNA: TGTGCCAGCAGTCAAGACAGGAAGGGAAACACCATATATTTT; CDR3: CASSQDRKGNTIYF
V: TRBV29-1; D: TRBD1; size: NA; J: TRBJ2-6; DNA: TGCAGCGTTGAATTGATGCGGCAGGGGGCTGGGGCCAACGTCCTGACTTTC; CDR3: CSVELMRQGAGANVLTF
V: TRBV9; D: TRBD2; size: NA; J: TRBJ2-5; DNA: TGTGCCAGCAGCGTAGGGGTCGTGGCTAGCGGAGGCGGGGGAGAGACCCAGTACTTC; CDR3: CASSVGVVASGGGGETQYF
V: TRBV4-1; D: NA; size: NA; J: TRBJ2-7; DNA: TGCGCCAGCAGCCAAGTTGGGGGATGGGACGAGCAGTACTTC; CDR3: CASSQVGGWDEQYF
V: TRBV20-1; D: NA; size: few; J: TRBJ1-2; DNA: TGCAGTGCTAGAGATGTGTCGACCGACTATGGCTACACCTTC; CDR3: CSARDVSTDYGYTF
V: TRBV2; D: NA; size: NA; J: TRBJ1-2; DNA: TGTGCCAGCAGTGACACGGGGCGACAGAATAGCTATGGCTACACCTTC; CDR3: CASSDTGRQNSYGYTF
V: TRBV14; D: NA; size: NA; J: TRBJ2-3; DNA: TGTGCCAGCAGCCAACTCTCCCATACGCAGTATTTT; CDR3: CASSQLSHTQYF
V: TRBV2; D: NA; size: few; J: TRBJ2-3; DNA: TGTGCCAGCAGAAGGGGGGGGCACATGAGCACAGATACGCAGTATTTT; CDR3: CASRRGGHMSTDTQYF
V: TRBV28; D: NA; size: NA; J: TRBJ2-4; DNA: TGTGCCAGCAGTTTAACCCTAGCCAAAAACATTCAGTACTTC; CDR3: CASSLTLAKNIQYF
V: TRBV30; D: NA; size: few; J: TRBJ2-7; DNA: TGTGCCTGGAGTGTCATGCCAGTAAATTCCTACGAGCAGTACTTC; CDR3: CAWSVMPVNSYEQYF
V: TRBV29-1; D: NA; size: many; J: TRBJ2-5; DNA: TGCAGCGATCTGATTGGATGGCAAGAGACCCAGTACTTC; CDR3: CSDLIGWQETQYF
V: TRBV9; D: NA; size: NA; J: TRBJ1-4; DNA: TGTGCCAGCAGCGGAGAATCCCCAGGGGAAGGTGAAAAACTGTTTTTT; CDR3: CASSGESPGEGEKLFF
V: TRBV5-6; D: NA; size: NA; J: TRBJ1-1; DNA: TGTGCCAGCAGCCCACAAAATCTCTGGAACACTGAAGCTTTCTTT; CDR3: CASSPQNLWNTEAFF
V: TRBV28; D: NA; size: few; J: TRBJ2-4; DNA: TGTGCCAGCAGTCTACCGGGCAGCACAGTCAAAAACATTCAGTACTTC; CDR3: CASSLPGSTVKNIQYF
V: TRBV30; D: NA; size: few; J: TRBJ2-5; DNA: TGTGCCTGGAGTAGCGGTATCGCGGAGGAGACCCAGTACTTC; CDR3: CAWSSGIAEETQYF
V: TRBV2; D: NA; size: few; J: TRBJ2-1; DNA: TGTGCCAGCACCCGAGGGGGGCGTGAGCAGTTCTTC; CDR3: CASTRGGREQFF
V: TRBV15; D: NA; size: NA; J: TRBJ2-5; DNA: TGTGCCACCAGCAGAGATCGTGGGGGGCAAGGAGAGACCCAGTACTTC; CDR3: CATSRDRGGQGETQYF
V: TRBV12-3/TRBV12-4; D: NA; size: NA; J: TRBJ2-3; DNA: TGTGCCAGCAGACCCCTAGGGGACCCCACAGATACGCAGTATTTT; CDR3: CASRPLGDPTDTQYF
V: TRBV4-1; D: NA; size: NA; J: TRBJ1-1; DNA: TGCGCCAGCAGCCAAGATTTTGGGGTGCTAGGCACTGAAGCTTTCTTT; CDR3: CASSQDFGVLGTEAFF
V: TRBV7-9; D: NA; size: NA; J: TRBJ1-1; DNA: TGTGCCAGCAGATTAGGACCAGAAGCTTTCTTT; CDR3: CASRLGPEAFF
V: TRBV2; D: NA; size: few; J: TRBJ2-3; DNA: TGTGCCAGCAGTGATCCCAGTACAGATACGCAGTATTTT; CDR3: CASSDPSTDTQYF
V: TRBV27; D: TRBD2; size: NA; J: TRBJ2-1; DNA: TGTGCCAGCAGTTTAACTAGCGCCTCAAATGAGCAGTTCTTC; CDR3: CASSLTSASNEQFF
V: TRBV11-2; D: NA; size: NA; J: TRBJ2-1; DNA: TGTGCCAGCAGCTTCTCGTTAGGAGACTACAATGAGCAGTTCTTC; CDR3: CASSFSLGDYNEQFF
V: TRBV29-1; D: NA; size: few; J: TRBJ2-7; DNA: TGCAGCGTTTCGTCCGGGTCCTTCGAGCAGTACTTC; CDR3: CSVSSGSFEQYF